The rows below give T cell receptor beta chains drawn from one sample of a study of cytomegalovirus exposure and HLA in healthy donors. Only in-frame clones appear in the TCRdb table, and some are missing; sequencing was by immunoSEQ multiplex PCR. The sample contains some 180,000 clones, roughly 74% of which appear only once. The sequenced material came from PBMCs. The receptors were gathered from a female donor in good health and CMV-seronegative. Each CDR3 is given with its conserved first and last residue.

v_gene: TRBV7-2; j_gene: TRBJ2-7; CDR3aa: CASSLIGASYEQYF
v_gene: TRBV5-1; j_gene: TRBJ2-7; CDR3aa: CASSFPGLASEQYF
v_gene: TRBV11-3; j_gene: TRBJ2-3; CDR3aa: CASSIQAADTQYF
v_gene: TRBV7-9; j_gene: TRBJ1-6; CDR3aa: CASTRTEGSPLHF
v_gene: TRBV6-1; j_gene: TRBJ2-1; CDR3aa: CASSEFSVLAKEQFF
v_gene: TRBV11-3; j_gene: TRBJ2-1; CDR3aa: CASSSFQGLAGGNEQFF
v_gene: TRBV5-4; j_gene: TRBJ2-1; CDR3aa: CASSTTEEGIEQFF
v_gene: TRBV2; j_gene: TRBJ2-2; CDR3aa: CASSEALVRTTNTGELFF
v_gene: TRBV7-3; j_gene: TRBJ2-1; CDR3aa: CASSLLWGEEQFF
v_gene: TRBV2; j_gene: TRBJ2-7; CDR3aa: CASSEYRYEQYF
v_gene: TRBV6-1; j_gene: TRBJ1-1; CDR3aa: CASSGDRGALNTEAFF
v_gene: TRBV6-1; j_gene: TRBJ1-2; CDR3aa: CASSEVGGYTF
v_gene: TRBV2; j_gene: TRBJ2-7; CDR3aa: CASSEGLAGNYEQYF
v_gene: TRBV5-1; j_gene: TRBJ1-1; CDR3aa: CASSLAQNTEAFF
v_gene: TRBV5-4; j_gene: TRBJ2-3; CDR3aa: CASSFSSSAGVDTQYF
v_gene: TRBV7-9; j_gene: TRBJ1-4; CDR3aa: CASSLGGGWDEKLFF
v_gene: TRBV13; j_gene: TRBJ2-7; CDR3aa: CASSLGANEQYF
v_gene: TRBV18; j_gene: TRBJ2-3; CDR3aa: CASSQGTPSTDTQYF
v_gene: TRBV4-2; j_gene: TRBJ1-4; CDR3aa: CASSQGAGGVWAFNEKLFF
v_gene: TRBV7-9; j_gene: TRBJ2-5; CDR3aa: CASSERDTKETQYF
v_gene: TRBV11-2; j_gene: TRBJ2-7; CDR3aa: CASSSDSEQYF
v_gene: TRBV7-2; j_gene: TRBJ1-2; CDR3aa: CASSWTGTEVYGYTF
v_gene: TRBV5-4; j_gene: TRBJ2-1; CDR3aa: CASSPGQWTYNEQFF
v_gene: TRBV7-9; j_gene: TRBJ1-2; CDR3aa: CSSSPRNYGYTF
v_gene: TRBV29-1; j_gene: TRBJ2-3; CDR3aa: CSGQDPTDTQYF
v_gene: TRBV7-8; j_gene: TRBJ1-5; CDR3aa: CASSLGATGAPQPQHF
v_gene: TRBV5-6; j_gene: TRBJ1-2; CDR3aa: CASRDGTAHYGYTF
v_gene: TRBV14; j_gene: TRBJ2-1; CDR3aa: CASSRLTSGSHNEQFF
v_gene: TRBV7-9; j_gene: TRBJ1-1; CDR3aa: CASSFQGQGGTEAFF
v_gene: TRBV27; j_gene: TRBJ2-5; CDR3aa: CASSLRGQIEETQYF
v_gene: TRBV5-1; j_gene: TRBJ2-3; CDR3aa: CASSLDRGADTQYF
v_gene: TRBV7-3; j_gene: TRBJ2-3; CDR3aa: CASSLGLAADTQYF
v_gene: TRBV4-2; j_gene: TRBJ2-7; CDR3aa: CASRSGTGSYEQYF
v_gene: TRBV9; j_gene: TRBJ2-2; CDR3aa: CASSTKRGGFTGELFF
v_gene: TRBV28; j_gene: TRBJ2-7; CDR3aa: CASSYSYEQYF
v_gene: TRBV28; j_gene: TRBJ1-4; CDR3aa: CASSFRATNEKLFF
v_gene: TRBV2; j_gene: TRBJ2-3; CDR3aa: CASKRWQGVAASTDTQYF
v_gene: TRBV27; j_gene: TRBJ2-7; CDR3aa: CASSLLGDRGGSRYEQYF
v_gene: TRBV5-4; j_gene: TRBJ2-7; CDR3aa: CASSLPSGRSYEQYF
v_gene: TRBV19; j_gene: TRBJ1-2; CDR3aa: CASSIRPAANYGYTF
v_gene: TRBV25-1; j_gene: TRBJ2-1; CDR3aa: CASSEWHLGLAGAGEQFF
v_gene: TRBV9; j_gene: TRBJ2-2; CDR3aa: CASSVELFQNTGELFF
v_gene: TRBV20-1; j_gene: TRBJ2-5; CDR3aa: CSAKSQGRQYF
v_gene: TRBV19; j_gene: TRBJ2-5; CDR3aa: CASSIAGTVQETQYF
v_gene: TRBV7-6; j_gene: TRBJ1-1; CDR3aa: CASSLRDGAPNTEAFF
v_gene: TRBV30; j_gene: TRBJ2-1; CDR3aa: CAWNQGLAGGGNEQFF
v_gene: TRBV5-6; j_gene: TRBJ2-7; CDR3aa: CASSEAGTSRSYEQYF
v_gene: TRBV7-2; j_gene: TRBJ2-5; CDR3aa: CASSSDRSRETQYF
v_gene: TRBV9; j_gene: TRBJ1-4; CDR3aa: CASSVSERATNEKLFF
v_gene: TRBV7-6; j_gene: TRBJ2-1; CDR3aa: CASSPTGTGGEQFF